Listed below are T cell receptor beta chains from one sample, sequenced in a study of cytomegalovirus exposure and HLA in healthy donors. Assay used: immunoSEQ multiplex PCR; TCRdb lists only in-frame clones, some missing. The sample shows roughly 180,000 clones, approximately 88% of them seen only once. Sequencing was performed on PBMCs. The origin of the receptors is a man aged 25-40 years in good health and CMV-seronegative. Each CDR3 is given with its conserved first and last residue. The D gene is left open where the match is weak. Not every row has a clone size; where given, it reads once, few, many or a size class.

d_gene | j_gene | abundance | v_gene | CDR3aa | CDR3nt
TRBD2 | TRBJ2-3 | - | TRBV4-2 | CASRRGGPTDTQYF | TGTGCCAGCAGACGGGGGGGCCCGACAGATACGCAGTATTTT
- | TRBJ1-1 | once | TRBV27 | CASSLRGNTEAFF | TGTGCCAGCAGTCTAAGGGGTAACACTGAAGCTTTCTTT
TRBD1 | TRBJ2-5 | few | TRBV19 | CASMTGEETQYF | TGTGCCAGTATGACAGGGGAAGAGACCCAGTACTTC
- | TRBJ2-7 | - | TRBV27 | CASSFADSYEQYF | TGTGCCAGCAGTTTCGCAGATTCCTACGAGCAGTACTTC
TRBD2 | TRBJ2-3 | few | TRBV5-6 | CASSSAGGDTQYF | TGTGCCAGCAGCTCCGCGGGGGGAGATACGCAGTATTTT
TRBD2 | TRBJ2-7 | few | TRBV19 | CASRTSGAAYEQYF | TGTGCCAGTCGGACTAGCGGGGCCGCCTACGAGCAGTACTTC
- | TRBJ1-1 | - | TRBV6-6 | CASRNMNTEAFF | TGTGCCAGTAGAAATATGAACACTGAAGCTTTCTTT
TRBD1 | TRBJ2-5 | - | TRBV9 | CASSQGQGQETQYF | TGTGCCAGCAGCCAGGGACAGGGCCAAGAGACCCAGTACTTC
- | TRBJ2-7 | - | TRBV6-5 | CASSYSQGEFYYEQYF | TGTGCCAGCAGTTACTCCCAAGGAGAATTCTACTACGAGCAGTACTTC
TRBD2 | TRBJ2-7 | - | TRBV4-2 | CASSISGTSGGYEQYF | TGTGCCAGCAGCATCTCCGGGACTAGTGGAGGTTACGAGCAGTACTTC
TRBD1 | TRBJ2-7 | - | TRBV7-9 | CASSPPPGQGARQAF | TGTGCCAGCAGCCCTCCCCCGGGACAGGGAGCTCGTCAAGCTTTC
- | TRBJ2-3 | - | TRBV5-5 | CASSPGSPTDTQYF | TGTGCCAGCAGCCCGGGTAGTCCCACAGATACGCAGTATTTT
- | TRBJ2-1 | - | TRBV6-1 | CASSEPAYNEQFF | TGTGCCAGCAGTGAACCGGCCTACAATGAGCAGTTCTTC
- | TRBJ1-5 | - | TRBV6-1 | CASSETVDRNQPQHF | TGTGCCAGCAGTGAGACGGTCGACAGAAATCAGCCCCAGCATTTT
- | TRBJ1-1 | few | TRBV4-1 | CASSIRQDTEAFF | TGCGCCAGCAGCATCCGACAGGACACTGAAGCTTTCTTT
- | TRBJ1-2 | - | TRBV18 | CASSPTANYGYTF | TGTGCCAGCTCACCGACAGCTAACTATGGCTACACCTTC
- | TRBJ2-2 | - | TRBV11-1 | CASSPRRVGNTGELFF | TGTGCCAGCAGCCCCCGGAGGGTTGGGAACACCGGGGAGCTGTTTTTT